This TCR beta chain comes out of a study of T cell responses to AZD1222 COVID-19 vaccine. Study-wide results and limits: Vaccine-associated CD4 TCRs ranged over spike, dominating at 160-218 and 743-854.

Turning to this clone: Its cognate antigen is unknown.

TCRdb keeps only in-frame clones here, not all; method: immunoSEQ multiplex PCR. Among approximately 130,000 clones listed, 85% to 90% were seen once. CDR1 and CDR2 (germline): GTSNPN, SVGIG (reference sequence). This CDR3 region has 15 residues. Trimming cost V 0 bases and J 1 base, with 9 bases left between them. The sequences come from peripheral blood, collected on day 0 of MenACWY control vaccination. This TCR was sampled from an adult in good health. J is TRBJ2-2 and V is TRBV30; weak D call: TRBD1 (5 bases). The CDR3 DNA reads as TGTGCCTGGAGTGTAAACAGGAGGAACACCGGGGAGCTGTTTTTT. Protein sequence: CAWSVNRRNTGELFF.